The 9 T cell receptor beta chains listed next were all sequenced from one sample in a study of response to subunit inactivated influenza vaccine. TCRdb redid the calling of the RT-PCR reads with MiXCR, one entry per CDR3 protein. Of hundreds of thousands of distinct CDR3 sequences detected, 11% to 15% appear once; the ten largest clones hold 6% to 9.5%. The material was PBMCs from blood, obtained 14 to 15 days before vaccination. These receptors originate from a man aged 50-60 years who received an inactivated influenza vaccine.

The chain is built from TRBV5-6 and TRBJ2-2; D perhaps matches TRBD1 (5 bases). This CDR3 is built from 16 residues. V was pared by 1 base and J by 3 bases, with 13 bases between. The germline V gene has CDR1 SGHDT and CDR2 YYEEEE. Written as DNA, the CDR3 is TGTGCCAGCAGCTTGACAGGCAGATATGACACCGGGGAGCTGTTTTTT. Amino acid sequence: CASSLTGRYDTGELFF.

This clonotype turned up a few times. CDR3 nucleotides: TGTGCCAGCAGCATACAGGGGGCAAACGAAGCTTTCTTT. Amino acids: CASSIQGANEAFF. V gene TRBV7-9 combines with J gene TRBJ1-1; 9 nucleotides agree with TRBD1. The CDR3 length is 13 residues. CDR1 and CDR2 (germline): SEHNR, FQNEAQ (reference sequence). Unmatched junction bases numbered 6, after V lost 5 bases and J lost 8 bases. The whole variable domain, remainder taken from reference TRBV7-9 and TRBJ1-1, is DTGVSQNPRHKITKRGQNVTFRCDPISEHNRLYWYRQTLGQGPEFLTYFQNEAQLEKSRLLSDRFSAERPKGSFSTLEIQRTEQGDSAMYLCASSIQGANEAFFGQGTRLTVV.

This clonotype was detected a few times. V usage is TRBV20-1 and J usage is TRBJ2-7; D might be TRBD1 (6 bases). Between the trimmed V and J ends, which lost 4 bases and 3 bases, there was a span of 7 bases. The germline V gene encodes CDR1 DFQATT and CDR2 SNEGSKA (reference sequence). The CDR3 extends over 11 amino acids. The CDR3: CSANRDYEQYF. In DNA form, the CDR3 reads TGCAGTGCTAACAGGGACTACGAGCAGTACTTC.

This clonotype was seen a handful of times. V and J are TRBV10-3 and TRBJ2-3, with D perhaps TRBD2 (6 bases). Trimming left V 6 bases short and J 0 bases short, with 13 bases between. The CDR3 extends over 15 amino acids. Germline CDR1 and CDR2: ENHRY and SYGVKD. The DNA of the CDR3 is TGTGCCATCAGGGCCGGGACTGATAGCACAGATACGCAGTATTTT. Protein sequence: CAIRAGTDSTDTQYF.

V usage is TRBV10-3 and J usage is TRBJ2-3; 8 bases are shared with TRBD2. Germline V CDR1 and CDR2: ENHRY, SYGVKD. The junction had 6 bases not matched to a gene; V was cut back by 7 bases and J by 0 bases. The CDR3 contains 15 residues. The CDR3 loop is CAINPGGISTDTQYF. CDR3 coding DNA: TGTGCCATCAATCCGGGAGGGATTAGCACAGATACGCAGTATTTT.

This clonotype occurred a few times. This chain links TRBV15 with TRBJ2-5; TRBD1 is a possible D gene (5 bases). The germline V and J ends were trimmed by 3 bases and 1 base, with 9 bases remaining between them. This CDR3 comprises 14 residues. Germline V lookup: CDR1 LNHNV, CDR2 YYDKDF (reference sequence). CDR3 coding DNA: TGTGCCACCAGCAGCAGACAGATCCAAGAGACCCAGTACTTC. Its translation is CATSSRQIQETQYF.

The rearrangement links TRBV25-1 to TRBJ2-2, with 8 bases that match TRBD1. This CDR3 spans 16 amino acids. Germline-derived CDR1 and CDR2 are MGHDK and SYGVNS. V lost 2 bases, J lost 3 bases, and 5 bases stayed unmatched. For the CDR3, the DNA is TGTGCCAGCAGTGAACAAGGACAGGGAGACACCGGGGAGCTGTTTTTT. As protein: CASSEQGQGDTGELFF.

V is TRBV7-9 and J is TRBJ2-7, with 14 bases aligning to TRBD2. This CDR3 is built from 15 residues. Germline V gene sequence: CDR1 SEHNR, CDR2 FQNEAQ (reference sequence). The J segment lost 5 bases and the V segment lost 5 bases, leaving 5 bases of the junction unmatched. CDR3 in amino acids: CASSPGLAGVNEQYF. CDR3 nucleotide sequence: TGTGCCAGCAGCCCGGGACTAGCGGGAGTAAACGAGCAGTACTTC.

The genes are TRBV5-1 and TRBJ2-1; tentative D call: TRBD1 (6 bases). The V end was cut by 1 base, the J end by 0 bases, with 14 bases between. The CDR3 spans 17 residues. Germline loops: CDR1 SGHRS, CDR2 YFSETQ. CDR3 DNA: TGCGCCAGCAGCTTGCCGGCAGGGGAGAACTCCTACAATGAGCAGTTCTTC. Amino acids: CASSLPAGENSYNEQFF.